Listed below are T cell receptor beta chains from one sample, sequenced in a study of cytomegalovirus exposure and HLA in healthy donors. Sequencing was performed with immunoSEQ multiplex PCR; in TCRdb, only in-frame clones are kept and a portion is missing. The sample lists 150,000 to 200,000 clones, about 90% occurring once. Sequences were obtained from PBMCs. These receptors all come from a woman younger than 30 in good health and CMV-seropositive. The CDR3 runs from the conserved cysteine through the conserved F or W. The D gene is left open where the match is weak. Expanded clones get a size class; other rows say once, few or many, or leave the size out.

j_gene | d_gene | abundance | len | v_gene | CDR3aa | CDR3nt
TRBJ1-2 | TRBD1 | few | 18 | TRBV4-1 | CASSQDDQPWTGHYGYTF | TGCGCCAGCAGCCAAGATGACCAACCATGGACAGGGCACTATGGCTACACCTTC
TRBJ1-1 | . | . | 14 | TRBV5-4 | CASSLQQLNTEAFF | TGTGCCAGCAGCTTACAACAGCTTAACACTGAAGCTTTCTTT
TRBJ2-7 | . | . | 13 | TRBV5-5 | CASSFYRVAEQYF | TGTGCCAGCAGCTTCTACAGGGTTGCCGAGCAGTACTTC
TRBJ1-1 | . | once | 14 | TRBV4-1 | CASSLPDVNTEAFF | TGCGCCAGCAGCTTGCCAGATGTGAACACTGAAGCTTTCTTT
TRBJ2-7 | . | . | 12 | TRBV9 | CASSVGSGGQYF | TGTGCCAGCAGCGTAGGGTCTGGAGGGCAGTACTTC
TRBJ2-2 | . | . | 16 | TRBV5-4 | CASSLAAGSFTGELFF | TGTGCCAGCAGCTTGGCGGCGGGGTCCTTCACCGGGGAGCTGTTTTTT
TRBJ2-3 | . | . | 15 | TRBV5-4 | CASSLWGPSTDTQYF | TGTGCCAGCAGCTTGTGGGGGCCGAGCACAGATACGCAGTATTTT
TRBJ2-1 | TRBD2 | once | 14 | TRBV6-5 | CASKASGSEGEQFF | TGTGCCAGCAAGGCTAGCGGGAGTGAGGGTGAGCAGTTCTTC
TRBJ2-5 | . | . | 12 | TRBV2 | CASGGASETQYF | TGTGCCAGCGGGGGGGCCTCAGAGACCCAGTACTTC
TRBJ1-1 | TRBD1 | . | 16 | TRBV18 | CASSRKQGWGVTEAFF | TGTGCCAGCTCACGAAAACAGGGGTGGGGAGTCACTGAAGCTTTCTTT
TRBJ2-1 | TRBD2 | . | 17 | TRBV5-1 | CASSQAGGPFDYNEQFF | TGCGCCAGCAGCCAAGCGGGGGGCCCCTTCGACTACAATGAGCAGTTCTTC
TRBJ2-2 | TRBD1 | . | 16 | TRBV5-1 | CASSSTGQTNTGELFF | TGCGCCAGCAGCTCGACGGGACAGACGAACACCGGGGAGCTGTTTTTT
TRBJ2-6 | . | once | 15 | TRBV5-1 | CASSLDGAGANVLTF | TGCGCCAGCAGCTTGGACGGAGCTGGGGCCAACGTCCTGACTTTC
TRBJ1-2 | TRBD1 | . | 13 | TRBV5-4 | CASSLIGGSGYTF | TGTGCCAGCAGCTTGATAGGGGGCAGTGGCTACACCTTC
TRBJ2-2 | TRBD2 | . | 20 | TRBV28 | CASSFEGLAGGQGDTGELFF | TGTGCCAGCAGTTTTGAGGGACTAGCGGGAGGGCAAGGGGACACCGGGGAGCTGTTTTTT
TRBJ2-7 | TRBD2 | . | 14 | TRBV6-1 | CASSAGRVSYEQYF | TGTGCCAGCAGTGCGGGGAGGGTCTCCTACGAGCAGTACTTC
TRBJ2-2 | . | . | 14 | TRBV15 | CATSRSGGTGELFF | TGTGCCACCAGCAGAAGTGGGGGGACCGGGGAGCTGTTTTTT
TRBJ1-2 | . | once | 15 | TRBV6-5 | CASSYLTGQMDGYTF | TGTGCCAGCAGTTACTTGACAGGACAAATGGATGGCTACACCTTC
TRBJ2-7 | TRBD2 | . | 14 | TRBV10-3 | CAIGIAGGNYEQYF | TGTGCCATCGGGATAGCGGGGGGCAACTACGAGCAGTACTTC
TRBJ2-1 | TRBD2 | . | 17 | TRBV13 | CASSLGTSGYSYNEQFF | TGTGCCAGCAGCTTAGGGACTAGCGGTTACTCCTACAATGAGCAGTTCTTC
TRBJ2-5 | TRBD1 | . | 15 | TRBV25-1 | CASSEGTGVQETQYF | TGTGCCAGCAGTGAGGGGACAGGCGTTCAAGAGACCCAGTACTTC
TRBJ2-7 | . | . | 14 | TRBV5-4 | CASSPEQVSYEQYF | TGTGCCAGCAGCCCTGAGCAGGTCTCCTACGAGCAGTACTTC
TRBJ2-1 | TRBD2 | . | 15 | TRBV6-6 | CASKIRAAGFNEQFF | TGTGCCAGCAAGATCAGGGCAGCGGGGTTCAATGAGCAGTTCTTC
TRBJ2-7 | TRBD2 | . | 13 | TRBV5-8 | CAGSRGVSYEQYF | TGTGCCGGTTCTCGGGGGGTCTCCTACGAGCAGTACTTC
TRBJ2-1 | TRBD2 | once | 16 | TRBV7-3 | CASSPGLAGARNEQFF | TGTGCCAGCAGCCCAGGACTAGCGGGAGCGCGCAATGAGCAGTTCTTC
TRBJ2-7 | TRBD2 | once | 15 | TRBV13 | CASSRPGLAGYEQYF | TGTGCCAGCAGCCGACCGGGACTAGCGGGTTACGAGCAGTACTTC
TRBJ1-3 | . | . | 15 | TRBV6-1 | CASSEVGGSGNTIYF | TGTGCCAGCAGTGAAGTAGGGGGCTCTGGAAACACCATATATTTT
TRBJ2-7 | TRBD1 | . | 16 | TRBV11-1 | CASSVHLGQASYEQYF | TGTGCCAGCAGCGTACATCTCGGACAGGCCTCCTACGAGCAGTACTTC
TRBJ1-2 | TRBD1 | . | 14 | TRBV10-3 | CAISLSRGDYGYTF | TGTGCCATCAGTTTATCCAGGGGGGACTATGGCTACACCTTC
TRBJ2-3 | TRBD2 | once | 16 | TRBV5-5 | CASTNLVGGITDTQYF | TGTGCCAGCACCAATCTGGTCGGGGGGATCACAGATACGCAGTATTTT
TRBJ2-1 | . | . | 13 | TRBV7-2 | CASSQPTTNEQFF | TGTGCCAGCAGCCAGCCGACTACCAATGAGCAGTTCTTC
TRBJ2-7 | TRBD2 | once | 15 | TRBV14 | CASSPGLAGGYEQYF | TGTGCCAGCAGCCCCGGACTAGCGGGAGGCTACGAGCAGTACTTC
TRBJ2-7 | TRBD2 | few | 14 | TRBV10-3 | CAIGGLAGPREQYF | TGTGCCATCGGCGGGCTAGCGGGACCTCGGGAGCAGTACTTC
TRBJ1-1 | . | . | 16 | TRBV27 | CASSFIQGPQNTEAFF | TGTGCCAGCAGTTTCATACAGGGACCTCAGAACACTGAAGCTTTCTTT
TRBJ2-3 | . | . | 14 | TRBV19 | CASSIARSTDTQYF | TGTGCCAGTAGTATAGCGAGAAGCACAGATACGCAGTATTTT
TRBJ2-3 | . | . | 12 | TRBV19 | CASSIRSDTQYF | TGTGCCAGTAGTATTCGGTCAGATACGCAGTATTTT
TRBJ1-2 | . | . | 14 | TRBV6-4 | CASSATTGAYGYTF | TGTGCCAGCAGTGCTACGACAGGAGCTTATGGCTACACCTTC
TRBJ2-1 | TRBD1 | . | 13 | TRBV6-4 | CASSAGTANEQFF | TGTGCCAGCAGTGCTGGGACAGCGAATGAGCAGTTCTTC
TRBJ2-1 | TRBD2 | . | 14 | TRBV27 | CASSSGLASNEQFF | TGTGCCAGCAGTTCCGGACTAGCGAGCAATGAGCAGTTCTTC
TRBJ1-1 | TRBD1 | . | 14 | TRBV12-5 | CASGSGTGNTEAFF | TGTGCTAGTGGATCCGGGACAGGGAACACTGAAGCTTTCTTT
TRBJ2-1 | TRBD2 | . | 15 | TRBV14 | CASSPWTSGSHEQFF | TGTGCCAGCAGCCCTTGGACTAGCGGGAGCCATGAGCAGTTCTTC
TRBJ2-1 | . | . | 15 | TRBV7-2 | CASSLAAGSYNEQFF | TGTGCCAGCAGCTTAGCGGCAGGGTCATACAATGAGCAGTTCTTC
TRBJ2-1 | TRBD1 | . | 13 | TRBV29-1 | CSVTGGIFNEQFF | TGCAGCGTCACAGGGGGGATATTTAATGAGCAGTTCTTC
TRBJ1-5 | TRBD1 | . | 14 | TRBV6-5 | CASSPQGNNQPQHF | TGTGCCAGCAGCCCACAGGGGAACAATCAGCCCCAGCATTTT
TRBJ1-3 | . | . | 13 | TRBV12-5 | CASGFAEGNTIYF | TGTGCTAGTGGTTTCGCTGAGGGAAACACCATATATTTT
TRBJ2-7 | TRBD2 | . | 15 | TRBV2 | CASSGGWRSSYEQYF | TGTGCCAGCTCGGGGGGGTGGAGGAGCTCCTACGAGCAGTACTTC
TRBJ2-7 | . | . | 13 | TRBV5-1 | CASRRQDTYEQYF | TGCGCCAGCAGGAGACAGGACACCTACGAGCAGTACTTC
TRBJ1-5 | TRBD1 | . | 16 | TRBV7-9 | CASSSLTGDSNQPQHF | TGTGCCAGCAGCTCCTTAACAGGGGATAGCAATCAGCCCCAGCATTTT
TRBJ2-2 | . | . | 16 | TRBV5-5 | CASSLFFNSYTGELFF | TGTGCCAGCAGCTTGTTTTTTAACAGCTACACCGGGGAGCTGTTTTTT
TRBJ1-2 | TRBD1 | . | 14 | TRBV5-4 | CASSGRQGDYGYTF | TGTGCCAGCAGCGGGAGACAGGGTGACTATGGCTACACCTTC
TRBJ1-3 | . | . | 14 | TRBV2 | CASTLGTGGNTIYF | TGTGCCAGCACCCTAGGGACGGGAGGGAACACCATATATTTT
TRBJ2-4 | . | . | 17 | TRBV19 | CASSIRAGAIAKNIQYF | TGTGCCAGTAGTATACGGGCAGGGGCTATAGCCAAAAACATTCAGTACTTC
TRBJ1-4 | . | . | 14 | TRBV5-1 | CASSFETVNEKLFF | TGCGCCAGCAGCTTTGAGACAGTAAATGAAAAACTGTTTTTT